This record looks at one T cell receptor (beta chain) sequence and its context. No antigen is known for it. Base qualities are not provided; no much larger clone lies one nucleotide away. The library came from 5' RACE. The run used an Illumina HiSeq 2500. The second PCR ran for about 6 to 11 cycles and used a J-beta primer mix along with a sample-barcoded 5' primer. Each TCR beta cDNA molecule received a unique molecular identifier from a template-switch 5' adaptor carrying 12 random nucleotides. At least 3 million CDR3-containing paired-end reads were obtained from each sample. All of the RNA was converted into first-strand cDNA using the Mint cDNA synthesis kit, with a TRBC-specific oligonucleotide serving as the primer. After uracil-DNA glycosylase treatment, a first 18-cycle PCR used universal primers M1SS and BC2_uni_R on all cDNA. In the authors' own workflow: Each sample was normalized by randomly selecting 1 million high-quality reads, each carrying a distinct molecular identifier. Reads sharing molecular identifiers were discarded rather than binned into consensus sequences. MiTCR, set to a Q25 quality threshold and the strictest error-elimination algorithm, was used for CDR3 identification, clonotype clustering and error correction. A nonparametric unseen species model with Euler transformation was used to estimate a lower bound on total TCR beta diversity. TCRdb reanalyzed the raw reads on its own, using fastp at Q25 for trimming and MiXCR for clone calling, and kept in-frame beta chains. Rows merge per CDR3 protein into single entries with the most common DNA and genes. TCRdb, rather than the study authors, made the V and J calls. This sample lists about 1.7 million distinct CDR3 sequences; 28% were detected once. Jointly, the top ten make up about 7.7% of the sample.

This entry comes from a study of blood T cells in healthy people across ages (dated by TCRdb to 2014 to 2015). Describing the broader study: Template switching captured roughly one uniquely barcoded TCR beta cDNA molecule per two T cells in model experiments. The study measured age-related changes in TCR beta repertoire diversity using deep sequencing normalized with unique cDNA molecular identifiers. The donors were split into four age groups: young (average around 16 years), middle-aged (39), aged (roughly 60) and long-lived (roughly 88). To avoid experimental bias, donors of different ages were randomly spread across the sequencing lanes. The study analyzed two additional independent replicas of 1 million unique cDNA reads from the same blood draw for two donors, one aged 18 to 30 and one aged 80 or older.

Taken from cysteine to phenylalanine, the CDR3 has 11 residues. Solely the CDR3 DNA is kept, with 33 bases framed from the first base. A distance of 10 bases separates the germline ends of V and J, which lose 5 bases and 9 bases respectively. What the research found in general, with its limitations: Observed TCR beta diversity correlated strongly with the percentage of naive T cells measured by flow cytometry. Since profiling was done on bulk unsorted PBMCs, naive and antigen-experienced compartments could not be conclusively compared. Estimates of total diversity based on one million sequenced T cells were considered lower bounds and underestimates. The CMV infection status of donors was not known, potentially confounding age-related changes in expanded clonotypes. Observed TCR beta diversity per million T cells fell roughly linearly with age, and a significant reduction was already apparent by age roughly 40. The long-lived group showed more naive CD4+ T cells, fewer expanded clones and increased TCR diversity than the aged group, suggesting age selection.

Systemically healthy Caucasian individuals from Russia, some 40 in total and aged 6 to 90 years, were included as donors. Approximately 9.7 milliliters of peripheral blood were drawn from each donor into EDTA-treated Vacutainer tubes. Ficoll-Paque density-gradient centrifugation was used to isolate PBMCs, with at least 6.5 million per sample. Trizol reagent was used to extract total RNA from PBMCs, with at least 5.5 micrograms per sample. The percentages of naive CD45RAhigh/CD27high T cells were determined by flow cytometry on a PBMC aliquot from every donor. Sequenced sample: blood. The sequence links TRBV12-3 or TRBV12-4 to TRBJ1-1; TRBD1 might be the D gene, on 6 matching bases. This clonotype was obtained from a woman aged 25 to 39 in good health. CDR3 loop: CASSQGLKAFF. Here is the DNA: TGTGCCAGCAGTCAGGGGTTGAAAGCTTTCTTT.